This TCR beta chain was captured in a study of shared clonotypes between healthy human individuals. Findings and limits, study-wide: Generally, naive subsets came out with larger estimated richness than memory subsets.

To note about this clone: The target antigen is unknown.

V was pared by 1 base and J by 12 bases, with 13 bases between. Germline V lookup: CDR1 SGHRS, CDR2 YFSETQ. The CDR3 sequence is 12 residues long. Original methodology: Filtering differed for immunoSEQ, which gave only junction sequences without quality scores. TCRdb keeps only in-frame clones here, not all; method: immunoSEQ multiplex PCR. The DNA was the basis for D and trimming; V, J and clone size are from that table. The data hold approximately 2.1 million clones, with over 85% observed a single time. The chain carries TRBV5-1 and TRBJ1-2; D is possibly TRBD1 (5 bases). What was sequenced was naive CD4+ T cells from PBMCs. Noted subset: CD45RA+ positively selected. The sequence came from a man aged 18-30 years in good health. Some clones in this sample may be carry-over from other donors' samples. The CDR3: CASSLSGDGHTF. In DNA, the CDR3 is TGCGCCAGCAGCTTGTCGGGGGACGGCCACACCTTC.